This TCR beta chain is from a study of cytomegalovirus exposure and HLA in healthy donors. As for the study in general: The 100 to 150 validation repertoires, a later analysis reported, used the same platform as the approximately 730 repertoires from the first cohort.

The germline CDR1 and CDR2 sequences are LGHNA and YSLEER. V lost 4 bases to trimming and J lost 0 bases, with 15 bases between them. The CDR3 sequence is 17 residues long. The table came from immunoSEQ multiplex PCR; TCRdb's copy has only in-frame clones and leaves some out. The sample comprises roughly 200,000 clones, 86% of which are singletons, and approximately 7.7% rests with the top ten. J is TRBJ1-4 and V is TRBV4-3; D is unresolved. The sample comprised PBMCs. The TCR comes from a man in his thirties or forties in good health and CMV-seropositive. The CDR3 loop reads CASSPSFGVATNEKLFF. DNA for the CDR3: TGCGCCAGCAGCCCCTCGTTTGGGGTGGCAACTAATGAAAAACTGTTTTTT.